The T cell receptor (beta chain) described here comes from a study of T cells in Graves' hyperthyroidism and ophthalmopathy. The wider study: Initial diagnosis, before any treatment, was when peripheral blood was collected.

The PBMCs studied were ones that came from approximately 9.9 ml fresh peripheral blood. The TCR beta CDR3 regions underwent amplification using RNA transcripts as the source. Using the HTBI primer set, a first-round RT-PCR was run on the TCR CDR3. TCRdb re-called the multiplex PCR reads through MiXCR, storing one row per CDR3 protein. The table has 340,000 or so distinct CDR3 sequences, 21% seen once. Trimming removed 6 bases from V and 2 bases from J, with 19 bases in between. Germline V lookup: CDR1 MDHEN, CDR2 SYDVKM. CDR3 length equals 16 residues. Input material: blood. This TCR was sampled from a woman aged 45-65 years with Graves' hyperthyroidism. This chain uses TRBV28 with TRBJ1-2; D remains unclear. The CDR3 nucleotides are TGTGCCAGCAGCCAAGAAACGTACGGACCCAACTATGGCTACACCTTC. Protein sequence: CASSQETYGPNYGYTF.